This passage covers 14 T cell receptor beta chains from one sample sequenced in a study of T cell responses to AZD1222 COVID-19 vaccine. Data came from immunoSEQ multiplex PCR; TCRdb stores just in-frame clones and leaves some out. The table has over 95,000 clones, 80% to 95% seen once. This specimen consisted of peripheral blood, obtained on day 0 of AZD1222 vaccination. The receptors originated from an adult in good health.

The rearrangement joins TRBV21-1 to TRBJ2-3; the D call TRBD2 from the table was never checked on the DNA. TRBV21-1 is labeled a pseudogene. The CDR3 has 16 amino acids. CDR3 nucleotide sequence: TGTGCCAGCAGCCTAACGGGGACTAGCTCTGGAGATACGCAGTATTTT. Its protein is CASSLTGTSSGDTQYF.

The chain links TRBV13 to TRBJ2-7; D not certain. Germline CDR1 is PRHDT and CDR2 is FYEKMQ (reference sequence). V was cut by 6 bases and J by 2 bases, with 8 bases left in between. The CDR3 covers 12 residues. The CDR3 DNA sequence: TGTGCCAGCAGTATAACAGCCTACGAGCAGTACTTC. This encodes CASSITAYEQYF.

This clone was counted a single time. The chain carries TRBV19 and TRBJ1-5; D not certain. Germline CDR1 LNHDA, CDR2 SQIVND (reference sequence). The CDR3 loop spans 13 amino acids. V dropped 3 bases and J dropped 3 bases, with 6 bases sitting between them. The CDR3 nucleotides are TGTGCCAGTAGTATGACATACAATCAGCCCCAGCATTTT. Translated, it gives CASSMTYNQPQHF.

V is TRBV7-9 and J is TRBJ1-4; D is possibly TRBD1 (5 bases). The length of the CDR3 is 18 residues. Germline values: CDR1 SEHNR, CDR2 FQNEAQ (reference sequence). V was trimmed by 3 bases and J by 8 bases, leaving 25 bases between them. CDR3 nucleotides: TGTGCCAGCAGCTTGCCTTCCGGGGGTAGGGGCCATCAGGAAAAACTGTTTTTT. This sequence encodes CASSLPSGGRGHQEKLFF.

V is TRBV7-9 and J is TRBJ1-2; D perhaps matches TRBD1 (6 bases). Germline CDR1 and CDR2: SEHNR and FQNEAQ (reference sequence). The CDR3 sequence is 14 residues long. The ends were cut back, 4 bases at V and 4 bases at J, with 13 bases in the middle. CDR3 DNA: TGTGCCAGCAGCTCCACGGACAGTCTCTATGGCTACACCTTC. Translating gives CASSSTDSLYGYTF.

This chain joins TRBV28 and TRBJ1-1; TRBD1 matches 7 bases. Germline trimming cut 5 bases from V and 4 bases from J; bases unmatched to any gene: 7. The CDR3 consists of 14 residues. Germline-derived CDR1 and CDR2 are MDHEN and SYDVKM. CDR3 amino acids: CASSHRGSSTEAFF. The CDR3 DNA reads as TGTGCCAGCAGTCACAGGGGATCTAGCACTGAAGCTTTCTTT.

The count of this clone is one. This sequence joins TRBV30 and TRBJ1-4; TRBD1 is a possible D gene (5 bases). V dropped 2 bases and J dropped 8 bases, with 21 bases sitting between them. The CDR3 covers 16 residues. The germline V gene has CDR1 GTSNPN and CDR2 SVGIG (reference sequence). As DNA, the CDR3 is TGTGCCTGGAGTATCGGGGTCCGGGGGTCAGAGGAAAAACTGTTTTTT. This translates into CAWSIGVRGSEEKLFF.

The chain joins TRBV19 to TRBJ1-1; TRBD1 aligns across 12 bases. This CDR3 spans 15 amino acids. Germline V lookup: CDR1 LNHDA, CDR2 SQIVND (reference sequence). V lost 6 bases, J lost 11 bases, and 13 bases stayed unmatched. CDR3 in amino acids: CASSSLRDRGRRAFF. The CDR3 DNA reads TGTGCCAGTAGCTCCCTCCGGGACAGGGGGCGACGTGCTTTCTTT.

The chain recombines TRBV7-8 with TRBJ2-5; TRBD2 might be the D (5 bases). The CDR3 has 13 residues. Per germline, CDR1 SGHVS and CDR2 FQNEAQ. Trimming removed 3 bases from V and 3 bases from J, with 8 bases in between. DNA of the CDR3: TGTGCCAGCAGCTTTACTAGGGAAGAGACCCAGTACTTC. It codes for CASSFTREETQYF.

The CDR3 DNA follows: TGTGCCAGTACCTTAGCTACGACAGGAAACACTGAAGCTTTCTTT. It codes for CASTLATTGNTEAFF. V usage is TRBV19 and J usage is TRBJ1-1; D is possibly TRBD1 (6 bases). With 7 bases removed from V and 2 bases from J, the gap between germline ends came to 17 bases. CDR1 LNHDA and CDR2 SQIVND come from the germline V gene (reference sequence). The CDR3 consists of 15 residues.

This sequence joins TRBV25-1 and TRBJ2-7, with unresolved D. The CDR3 is 12 amino acids. Trimming pared 3 bases from V and 2 bases from J, leaving 5 bases between. Germline V gene sequence: CDR1 MGHDK, CDR2 SYGVNS. The CDR3 loop is CASSDRPYEQYF. CDR3 DNA: TGTGCCAGCAGTGATCGGCCCTACGAGCAGTACTTC.

The gene calls are TRBV7-3 and TRBJ1-2; possibly TRBD1 for D (5 bases). CDR1 and CDR2 (germline): SGHTA, FQGTGA. Trimming shortened V by 3 bases and J by 4 bases, and 9 bases separated the two germline ends. The CDR3 consists of 13 residues. CDR3 nucleotides: TGTGCCAGCAGCTTGGGGGGTGTCTATGGCTACACCTTC. Encoded protein: CASSLGGVYGYTF.

The chain employs TRBV7-3 and TRBJ1-1, with unresolved D. Trimming shortened V by 0 bases and J by 0 bases, and 8 bases separated the two germline ends. CDR1 and CDR2 from the germline V gene are SGHTA and FQGTGA. The CDR3 is 15 residues long. This chain's CDR3 is CASSLTGFLNTEAFF. The CDR3 bases are TGTGCCAGCAGCTTAACAGGGTTCTTGAACACTGAAGCTTTCTTT.

The rearrangement uses TRBV19 and TRBJ1-1; D is uncertain. CDR1 and CDR2 from the germline V gene are LNHDA and SQIVND (reference sequence). Trimming removed 3 bases from V and 5 bases from J, with 7 bases in between. CDR3 length: 12 residues. The CDR3 region has the DNA TGTGCCAGTAGTATGGGGAGGACTGAAGCTTTCTTT. Translation gives CASSMGRTEAFF. Combining the CDR3 with reference TRBV19 and TRBJ1-1 gives the whole variable domain DGGITQSPKYLFRKEGQNVTLSCEQNLNHDAMYWYRQDPGQGLRLIYYSQIVNDFQKGDIAEGYSVSREKKESFPLTVTSAQKNPTAFYLCASSMGRTEAFFGQGTRLTVV.